These 27 T cell receptor beta chains share one sample of origin, sequenced in a study of identical twins. TCRdb passed the 5' RACE reads through MiXCR, listing each CDR3 protein once. The table has roughly 500,000 distinct CDR3 sequences, under 25% seen once. The same sample was also studied in work on T cells expressing NK-cell markers.

Sequencing input: CD4+ T cells sorted from blood. Every receptor here comes from a woman between 18 and 29 years old in good health.

The chain combines TRBV20-1 with TRBJ2-4; TRBD1 matches 10 bases. There are 16 residues in the CDR3. Germline CDR1 and CDR2: DFQATT and SNEGSKA (reference sequence). J was trimmed by 8 bases and V by 3 bases; bases with no gene match: 13. CDR3 DNA: TGCAGTGCTAGCGTCCAAACCGGGACAGGGGCTGACATTCAGTACTTC. Amino acids: CSASVQTGTGADIQYF.

Ten or more counts support this clonotype. This chain connects TRBV29-1 to TRBJ1-4; 8 bases map to TRBD1. Germline assignment: CDR1 SQVTM and CDR2 ANQGSEA. This CDR3 comprises 14 residues. V lost 6 bases to trimming and J lost 7 bases; unmatched junction nucleotides: 10. CDR3 DNA sequence: TGCAGCGTCCGCAACAGGGGGACGGGTGAAAAACTGTTTTTT. Amino acids: CSVRNRGTGEKLFF.

The chain recombines TRBV29-1 with TRBJ2-1, with 7 bases lining up with TRBD1. The V and J ends lost 4 bases and 8 bases, in that order; junction bases with no gene match: 2. Germline V gene data show CDR1 as SQVTM and CDR2 as ANQGSEA. CDR3 length equals 11 residues. CDR3: CSVAQGDEQFF. CDR3 coding DNA: TGCAGCGTTGCCCAGGGGGATGAGCAGTTCTTC.

The rearrangement uses TRBV12-3 or TRBV12-4 and TRBJ2-7; TRBD2 is a possible D gene (5 bases). This CDR3 is built from 13 residues. V was shortened by 1 base and J by 6 bases, with 10 bases between the two germline ends. CDR3: CASSLGRAGEQYF. The CDR3 nucleotides are TGTGCCAGCAGTTTAGGTCGGGCGGGCGAGCAGTACTTC.

The chain employs TRBV7-9 and TRBJ2-1; 12 bases line up with TRBD2. V lost 3 bases, J lost 6 bases, and 3 bases stayed unmatched. This CDR3 has 15 amino acids. From germline, CDR1 is SEHNR and CDR2 FQNEAQ (reference sequence). This CDR3 reads CASSLTSGSSNEQFF. CDR3 DNA: TGTGCCAGCAGCTTGACTAGCGGGAGCAGCAATGAGCAGTTCTTC.

This clonotype was observed at least ten times. The genes are TRBV20-1 and TRBJ2-1; D perhaps matches TRBD2 (7 bases). CDR1 is DFQATT and CDR2 is SNEGSKA in the germline V gene (reference sequence). Trimming left V 5 bases short and J 0 bases short, with 11 bases between. The CDR3 loop spans 14 amino acids. The CDR3, as DNA: TGCAGTGCTGAGGGGGGGAGCTCCTACAATGAGCAGTTCTTC. Translating gives CSAEGGSSYNEQFF.

The chain uses TRBV5-1 and TRBJ1-2, with TRBD1 matching 7 bases. The trim removed 5 bases at V and 7 bases at J, leaving 8 bases unmatched. The CDR3 extends over 13 amino acids. Germline V gene lookup returns CDR1 SGHRS and CDR2 YFSETQ. The CDR3 sequence: CASSLTGEGGYTF. DNA of the CDR3: TGCGCCAGCAGTCTCACAGGGGAGGGTGGCTACACCTTC.

This clonotype has a handful of counts. J is TRBJ2-1 and V is TRBV5-1; tentatively, D is TRBD2 (5 bases). V dropped 3 bases and J dropped 15 bases, with 22 bases sitting between them. This CDR3 is built from 14 residues. CDR1 is SGHRS, CDR2 YFSETQ, per germline. The CDR3 protein is CASSWSGQAWKVFF. The CDR3 DNA reads as TGCGCCAGCAGCTGGAGCGGCCAGGCTTGGAAAGTGTTCTTC.

The CDR3 loop reads CASSQARLSSGNTIYF. CDR3 nucleotide sequence: TGTGCCAGCAGCCAAGCTCGACTGAGCTCTGGAAACACCATATATTTT. V and J are TRBV4-2 and TRBJ1-3; D is undetermined. V was cut by 1 base and J by 0 bases, with 10 bases left in between. From germline, CDR1 is LGHNA and CDR2 YNFKEQ. The CDR3 is 16 amino acids.

There are a few counts of this clonotype. V usage is TRBV18 and J usage is TRBJ2-7; 8 bases map to TRBD2. CDR1 is KGHSH and CDR2 is LQKENI in the germline V gene. This CDR3 comprises 17 residues. The ends lost 2 bases at V and 0 bases at J; junction bases unmatched: 9. The CDR3 here is CASSPTSGARSSYEQYF. CDR3 bases: TGTGCCAGCTCACCAACTAGCGGTGCGCGGAGCTCCTACGAGCAGTACTTC. Variable domain in full (rest from reference TRBV18 and TRBJ2-7): NAGVMQNPRHLVRRRGQEARLRCSPMKGHSHVYWYRQLPEEGLKFMVYLQKENIIDESGMPKERFSAEFPKEGPSILRIQQVVRGDSAAYFCASSPTSGARSSYEQYFGPGTRLTVT.

This clonotype appeared a few times. The chain employs TRBV20-1 and TRBJ2-3; TRBD1 matches 8 bases. Germline trimming cut 5 bases from V and 2 bases from J; bases unmatched to any gene: 6. Germline loops: CDR1 DFQATT, CDR2 SNEGSKA (reference sequence). The CDR3 spans 14 residues. The CDR3 coding sequence is TGCAGTGCTCCCGGACAGGGAAACACAGATACGCAGTATTTT. Amino acids: CSAPGQGNTDTQYF.

This clonotype was counted at least ten times. This sequence joins TRBV29-1 and TRBJ2-2; D gene ambiguous. Germline V gene data show CDR1 as SQVTM and CDR2 as ANQGSEA. The CDR3 extends over 14 amino acids. Trimming left V 4 bases short and J 2 bases short, with 11 bases between. CDR3 sequence: CSVAARLNTGELFF. CDR3 DNA: TGCAGCGTTGCGGCCAGGCTCAACACCGGGGAGCTGTTTTTT.

The chain employs TRBV20-1 and TRBJ1-2, with no clear D. Germline V CDR1 and CDR2: DFQATT, SNEGSKA (reference sequence). The CDR3 covers 14 residues. Trimming took 3 bases from V and 1 from J, leaving 12 bases between them. CDR3 DNA sequence: TGCAGTGCTAGTTCTCTTCGGGATAACTATGGCTACACCTTC. Encoded protein: CSASSLRDNYGYTF.

The J gene is TRBJ2-3, the V gene TRBV4-2; 10 bases map to TRBD2. The CDR3 covers 15 residues. V lost 1 base, J lost 4 bases, and 2 bases stayed unmatched. Germline CDR1 reads LGHNA; CDR2 reads YNFKEQ. CDR3 DNA sequence: TGTGCCAGCAGCCAAGTAGCGGGGGGTTCAGATACGCAGTATTTT. This sequence encodes CASSQVAGGSDTQYF.

The chain couples TRBV5-1 to TRBJ1-1, with unresolved D. Germline lookup yields CDR1 SGHRS and CDR2 YFSETQ. Trimming took 5 bases from V and 0 from J, leaving 14 bases between them. This CDR3 contains 15 residues. Written as DNA, the CDR3 is TGCGCCAGCAGGCGGCCGGAGATCATGAACACTGAAGCTTTCTTT. This encodes CASRRPEIMNTEAFF.

This clonotype has just a few counts. The chain links TRBV20-1 to TRBJ2-3; D remains ambiguous. The CDR3 runs to 12 residues. CDR1 is DFQATT, CDR2 SNEGSKA, per germline (reference sequence). Trimming removed 5 bases from V and 0 bases from J, with 6 bases in between. The CDR3: CSALTSTDTQYF. The CDR3 bases are TGCAGTGCTCTGACTAGCACAGATACGCAGTATTTT.

The chain couples TRBV11-2 to TRBJ2-7; D is uncertain. The CDR3 totals 14 residues. Trimming removed 3 bases at V and 0 bases at J, with 9 bases between. Germline CDR1 reads SGHAT; CDR2 reads FQNNGV. The DNA for the CDR3 is TGTGCCAGCAGCTTTAACCCCAGCTCCTACGAGCAGTACTTC. It codes for CASSFNPSSYEQYF.

This chain links TRBV9 with TRBJ1-1; D is ambiguous. This CDR3 contains 12 residues. Trimming cost V 3 bases and J 3 bases, with 6 bases left between them. Germline V gene sequence: CDR1 SGDLS, CDR2 YYNGEE. The chain's CDR3 is CASSAQDTEAFF. The CDR3 nucleotides read TGTGCCAGCAGCGCCCAGGACACTGAAGCTTTCTTT.

This clonotype was counted ten times or more. V is TRBV12-5 and J is TRBJ2-2, with D perhaps TRBD2 (6 bases). The V and J ends lost 3 bases and 5 bases respectively, with 10 bases between them. The germline gives CDR1 LGHNT, CDR2 FRNRAP. The CDR3 covers 14 residues. The CDR3 DNA reads TGTGCTAGTGGTTTATCGGGGGTAACCGGGGAGCTGTTTTTT. Translation: CASGLSGVTGELFF.

This clonotype turned up a few times. J is TRBJ2-6 and V is TRBV20-1; no firm D call. V was pared by 6 bases and J by 0 bases, with 9 bases between. The germline gives CDR1 DFQATT, CDR2 SNEGSKA (reference sequence). The CDR3 is made up of 14 amino acids. CDR3 amino acids: CSAPPLSGANVLTF. As DNA, the CDR3 is TGCAGTGCCCCGCCCCTCTCTGGGGCCAACGTCCTGACTTTC.

The V and J genes are TRBV5-1 and TRBJ1-1; D gene ambiguous. Between the trimmed V and J ends, which lost 0 bases and 0 bases, there was a span of 12 bases. Looked up from germline, CDR1 is SGHRS and CDR2 is YFSETQ. The CDR3 spans 16 residues. The CDR3 spells CASSLGGQLMNTEAFF. The CDR3 coding sequence is TGCGCCAGCAGCTTGGGGGGTCAGCTCATGAACACTGAAGCTTTCTTT. Looking up the rest from reference TRBV5-1 and TRBJ1-1 gives the full variable domain: KAGVTQTPRYLIKTRGQQVTLSCSPISGHRSVSWYQQTPGQGLQFLFEYFSETQRNKGNFPGRFSGRQFSNSRSEMNVSTLELGDSALYLCASSLGGQLMNTEAFFGQGTRLTVV.

CDR3 bases: TGTGCCAGCAGTTTGACGCAACTCTATGGCTACACCTTC. Encoded protein: CASSLTQLYGYTF. V is TRBV12-3 or TRBV12-4 and J is TRBJ1-2; D unclear. The CDR3 has 13 residues. V was pared by 3 bases and J by 4 bases, with 9 bases between.

The chain uses TRBV2 and TRBJ1-6; D is perhaps TRBD1 (5 bases). The V and J ends lost 11 bases and 8 bases respectively, with 28 bases between them. The CDR3 spans 17 residues. Germline V gene lookup returns CDR1 SNHLY and CDR2 FYNNEI. The CDR3, as DNA: TGTGCCGAAGCAGGGTCCAGTTGTGGCAGATTCGATTCACCCCTCCACTTT. It specifies CAEAGSSCGRFDSPLHF.

The chain carries TRBV5-1 and TRBJ1-4; 9 nucleotides line up with TRBD1. The CDR3 consists of 16 residues. Per germline, CDR1 SGHRS and CDR2 YFSETQ. J was trimmed by 3 bases and V by 3 bases; bases with no gene match: 6. This chain's CDR3 is CASSSGTGRANEKLFF. The CDR3 DNA follows: TGCGCCAGCAGCTCCGGGACAGGGAGAGCTAATGAAAAACTGTTTTTT.

The V gene is TRBV5-1, the J gene TRBJ2-3, with 7 bases matching TRBD2. There are 14 residues in the CDR3. From germline, CDR1 is SGHRS and CDR2 YFSETQ. V lost 0 bases and J lost 6; bases outside the gene matches: 4. CDR3 coding DNA: TGCGCCAGCAGCTTGGCGGGGGGTTCGGATACGCAGTATTTT. Translated: CASSLAGGSDTQYF.

The chain links TRBV11-3 to TRBJ2-3, with D possibly being TRBD1 (6 bases). Germline assignment: CDR1 SGHNT and CDR2 YENEEA. The CDR3 extends over 15 amino acids. Trimming pared 4 bases from V and 2 bases from J, leaving 13 bases between. For the CDR3, the DNA is TGTGCCAGCAGCTCCAGACAGGTCAACACAGATACGCAGTATTTT. This translates into CASSSRQVNTDTQYF.

The rearrangement joins TRBV6-6 to TRBJ1-2, with D unresolved. Germline V gene data show CDR1 as MNHNY and CDR2 as SVGAGI (reference sequence). V shed 0 bases and J shed 5 bases, with 7 bases lying between them. This CDR3 region has 13 residues. CDR3 sequence: CASSYSLSYGYTF. The CDR3 nucleotides are TGTGCCAGCAGTTACTCGCTCAGTTATGGCTACACCTTC.